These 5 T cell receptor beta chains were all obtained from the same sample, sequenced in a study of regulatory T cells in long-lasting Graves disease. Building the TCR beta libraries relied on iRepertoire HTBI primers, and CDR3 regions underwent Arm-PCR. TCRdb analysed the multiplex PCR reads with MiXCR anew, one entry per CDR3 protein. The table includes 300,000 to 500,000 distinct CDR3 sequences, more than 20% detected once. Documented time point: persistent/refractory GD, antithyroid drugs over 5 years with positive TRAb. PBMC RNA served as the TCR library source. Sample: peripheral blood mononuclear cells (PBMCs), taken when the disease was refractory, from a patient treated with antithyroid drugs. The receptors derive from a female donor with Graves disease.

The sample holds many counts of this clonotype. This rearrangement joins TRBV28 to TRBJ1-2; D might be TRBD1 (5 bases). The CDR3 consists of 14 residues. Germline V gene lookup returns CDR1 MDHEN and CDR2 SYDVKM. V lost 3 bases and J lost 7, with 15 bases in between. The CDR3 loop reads CASSFRSGISGYTF. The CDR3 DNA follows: TGTGCCAGCAGTTTTAGGTCAGGGATTAGTGGCTACACCTTC.

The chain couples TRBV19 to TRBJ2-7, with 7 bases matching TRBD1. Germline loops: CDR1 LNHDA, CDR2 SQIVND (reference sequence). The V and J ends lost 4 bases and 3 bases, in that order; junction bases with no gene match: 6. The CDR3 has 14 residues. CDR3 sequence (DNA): TGTGCCAGTAGTAGACAGGGTGGTCTCTACGAGCAGTACTTC. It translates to CASSRQGGLYEQYF. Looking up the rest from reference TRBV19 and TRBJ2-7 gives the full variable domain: DGGITQSPKYLFRKEGQNVTLSCEQNLNHDAMYWYRQDPGQGLRLIYYSQIVNDFQKGDIAEGYSVSREKKESFPLTVTSAQKNPTAFYLCASSRQGGLYEQYFGPGTRLTVT.

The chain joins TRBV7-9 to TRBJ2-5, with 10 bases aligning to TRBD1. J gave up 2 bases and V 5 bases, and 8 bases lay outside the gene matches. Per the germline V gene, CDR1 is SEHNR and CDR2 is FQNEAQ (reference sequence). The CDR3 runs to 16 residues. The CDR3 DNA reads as TGTGCCAGCAGCCCTTCGGGGACAGGGGCACAAGAGACCCAGTACTTC. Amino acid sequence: CASSPSGTGAQETQYF.

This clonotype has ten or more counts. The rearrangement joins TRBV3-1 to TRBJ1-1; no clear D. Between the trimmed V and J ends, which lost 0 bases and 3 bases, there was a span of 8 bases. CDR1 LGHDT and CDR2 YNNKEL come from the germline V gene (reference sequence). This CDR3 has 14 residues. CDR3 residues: CASSQEMWYTEAFF. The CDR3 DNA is TGTGCCAGCAGCCAAGAAATGTGGTACACTGAAGCTTTCTTT.

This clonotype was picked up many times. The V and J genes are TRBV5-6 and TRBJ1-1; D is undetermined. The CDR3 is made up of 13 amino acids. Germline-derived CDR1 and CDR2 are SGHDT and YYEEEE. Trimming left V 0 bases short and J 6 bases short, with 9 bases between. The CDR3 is CASSLEAGAEAFF. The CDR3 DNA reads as TGTGCCAGCAGCTTGGAGGCCGGGGCTGAAGCTTTCTTT.